The clone carrying this T cell receptor beta chain was observed many times. Antigen unknown. Per the study methods: The study built a papillary thyroid cancer distant-metastasis classifier from CDR3 differences across clinicopathological groups. Via MiXCR, TCRdb re-called the PCR reads. TCRdb, not the original authors, processed these V and J calls. The sample consists of roughly 64,000 clones, approximately 4.1% of them appearing once. Thyroid surgery was performed in patients who had received no treatment beforehand. Germline V CDR1 and CDR2: MDHEN, SYDVKM. Losses at the gene ends were 4 bases for V and 6 bases for J; bases not matched to a gene: 6. The CDR3 consists of 14 residues. The data stem from a study of metastatic and nonmetastatic thyroid tumors. Study in general: It was across blood and tumor or nodule tissue from malignant and benign thyroid patients that repertoires were compared.

Findings and limits, study-wide: Malignant thyroid tumors reportedly exceeded benign nodules significantly in TCR beta diversity, with the difference appearing in blood and tumor.

Material for sequencing was blood. The chain links TRBV28 to TRBJ2-7; 10 nucleotides line up with TRBD1. This TCR was sampled from a female donor with papillary thyroid cancer or a benign thyroid nodule (not recorded which). Some clones in this sample may be carry-over from other donors' samples. Here the CDR3 DNA reads TGTGCCAGCAGTTCCGGGACAGGGGCCCGCGAGCAGTACTTC. Encoded protein: CASSSGTGAREQYF.